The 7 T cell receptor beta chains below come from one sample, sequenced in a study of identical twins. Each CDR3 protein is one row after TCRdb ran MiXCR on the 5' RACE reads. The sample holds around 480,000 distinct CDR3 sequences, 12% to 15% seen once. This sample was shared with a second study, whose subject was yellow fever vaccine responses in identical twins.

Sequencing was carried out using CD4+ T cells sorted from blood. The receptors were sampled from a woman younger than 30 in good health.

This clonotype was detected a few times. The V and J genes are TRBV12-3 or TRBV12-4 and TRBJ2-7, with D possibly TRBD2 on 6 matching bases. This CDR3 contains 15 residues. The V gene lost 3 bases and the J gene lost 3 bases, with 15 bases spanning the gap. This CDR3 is CASSLGGKRSYEQYF. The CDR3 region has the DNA TGTGCCAGCAGTTTGGGCGGGAAACGCAGCTACGAGCAGTACTTC.

Written as DNA, the CDR3 is TGTGCCAGCAGCCTAAGGGCTGACACCGGGGAGCTGTTTTTT. Translated: CASSLRADTGELFF. The chain recombines TRBV7-9 with TRBJ2-2, with no clear D. Germline CDR1 reads SEHNR; CDR2 reads FQNEAQ (reference sequence). This CDR3 contains 14 residues. V lost 5 bases and J lost 3, with 10 bases in between.

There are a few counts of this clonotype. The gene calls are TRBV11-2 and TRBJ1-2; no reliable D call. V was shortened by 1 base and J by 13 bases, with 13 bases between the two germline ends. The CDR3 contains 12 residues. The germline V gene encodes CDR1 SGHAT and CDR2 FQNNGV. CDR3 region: CASSLGPEMSTF. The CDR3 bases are TGTGCCAGCAGCTTAGGCCCGGAGATGAGCACCTTC.

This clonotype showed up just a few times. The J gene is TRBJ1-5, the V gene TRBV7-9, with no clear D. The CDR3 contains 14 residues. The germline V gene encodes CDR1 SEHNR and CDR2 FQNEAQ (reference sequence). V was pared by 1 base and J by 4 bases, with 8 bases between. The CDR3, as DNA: TGTGCCAGCAGCTTAGGGACGGAAAATCAGCCCCAGCATTTT. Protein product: CASSLGTENQPQHF.

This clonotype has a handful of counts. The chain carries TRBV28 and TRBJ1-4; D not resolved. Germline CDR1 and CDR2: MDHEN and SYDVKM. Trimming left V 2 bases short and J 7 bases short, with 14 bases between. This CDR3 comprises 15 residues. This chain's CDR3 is CASSLGGEVGEKLFF. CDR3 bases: TGTGCCAGCAGTTTAGGCGGGGAAGTGGGTGAAAAACTGTTTTTT.

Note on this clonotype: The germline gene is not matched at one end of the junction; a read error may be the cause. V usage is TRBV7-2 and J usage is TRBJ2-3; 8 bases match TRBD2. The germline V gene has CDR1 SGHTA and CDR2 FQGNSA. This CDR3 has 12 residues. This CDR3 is CASSLVGTRVVF. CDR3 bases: TGTGCCAGCAGCTTAGTAGGGACTAGGGTTGTTTTT.

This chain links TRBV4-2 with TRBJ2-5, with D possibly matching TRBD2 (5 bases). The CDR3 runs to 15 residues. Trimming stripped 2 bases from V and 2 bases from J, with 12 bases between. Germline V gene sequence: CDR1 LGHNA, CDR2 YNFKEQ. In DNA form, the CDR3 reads TGTGCCAGCAGCCAACAATCCGGGGTTCAAGAGACCCAGTACTTC. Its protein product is CASSQQSGVQETQYF.